Listed here are 17 T cell receptor beta chains from one sample, sequenced in a study of blood T cell repertoires in COVID-19. Sequencing was performed with immunoSEQ multiplex PCR; in TCRdb, only in-frame clones are kept and a portion is missing. The sample has about 220,000 clones; less than 85% are singletons. Input material: peripheral blood. The receptor source for this set is a woman aged 70-85 years with acute or convalescent COVID-19.

This clone showed up just once. The chain has TRBV5-5 and TRBJ1-1; the D gene is possibly TRBD1 (6 bases). CDR1 and CDR2 from the germline V gene are SGHKS and YYEKEE (reference sequence). The CDR3 consists of 12 residues. Trimming cost V 2 bases and J 10 bases, with 12 bases left between them. CDR3 sequence (DNA): TGTGCCAGCAGCTTTGCCAGGGGCGGAGCTTTCTTT. It translates to CASSFARGGAFF.

The gene calls are TRBV6-6 and TRBJ1-2, with 8 bases identical to TRBD1. The CDR3 length is 14 residues. V lost 5 bases to trimming and J lost 6 bases; unmatched junction nucleotides: 8. The germline V gene encodes CDR1 MNHNY and CDR2 SVGAGI (reference sequence). DNA of the CDR3: TGTGCCAGCAGTGACGGACAGGGTCGGGATGGCTACACCTTC. This codes for CASSDGQGRDGYTF.

The chain links TRBV4-1 to TRBJ2-2, with TRBD1 as a possible D gene (6 bases). Germline CDR1 and CDR2: MGHRA and YSYEKL. The CDR3 loop spans 16 amino acids. Trimming took 1 base from V and 2 from J, leaving 11 bases between them. The CDR3 DNA reads TGCGCCAGCAGCCAAGGACAGGCGCTTAACACCGGGGAGCTGTTTTTT. This sequence encodes CASSQGQALNTGELFF.

There are many counts of this clone. The CDR3 sequence: CASRYPGTSGGQFF. The CDR3 bases are TGTGCAAGTCGGTACCCCGGGACTAGCGGTGGGCAGTTCTTC. The rearrangement uses TRBV12-2 and TRBJ2-1; the DNA was not compared with TRBD2, the D call given in the table. TRBV12-2 constitutes a pseudogene. This CDR3 is 14 amino acids long.

The V call is TRBV4-3, the J call TRBJ2-5; D is perhaps TRBD2 (6 bases). The CDR3 runs 16 residues. Trimming shortened V by 1 base and J by 5 bases, and 17 bases separated the two germline ends. Germline V gene data show CDR1 as LGHNA and CDR2 as YSLEER. CDR3 region: CASSQVRTAGTETQYF. The CDR3 nucleotides read TGCGCCAGCAGCCAAGTCCGAACGGCGGGAACGGAGACCCAGTACTTC.

The chain employs TRBV6-5 and TRBJ1-6; D remains unclear. This CDR3 contains 14 residues. CDR1 is MNHEY, CDR2 SVGAGI, per germline. V gave up 10 bases and J gave up 7 bases, with 17 bases separating them. CDR3 nucleotides: TGTGCCACCGAGAGAGGGCAGATAAATTCACCCCTCCACTTT. It translates to CATERGQINSPLHF.

The chain is built from TRBV19 and TRBJ2-5, with 9 bases identical to TRBD1. This CDR3 region has 16 residues. The V gene's germline CDR1 is LNHDA and CDR2 SQIVND (reference sequence). Germline trimming cut 1 base from V and 2 bases from J; bases unmatched to any gene: 5. This chain's CDR3 is CASSIGDRATQETQYF. Here the CDR3 DNA reads TGTGCCAGTAGTATAGGGGACAGGGCTACTCAAGAGACCCAGTACTTC.

The chain links TRBV7-2 to TRBJ2-7, with D unresolved. There are 12 residues in the CDR3. The V and J ends lost 5 bases and 2 bases respectively, with 7 bases between them. The germline CDR1 and CDR2 sequences are SGHTA and FQGNSA. The CDR3 nucleotides are TGTGCCAGCAGCCCCGGAGCCTACGAGCAGTACTTC. This codes for CASSPGAYEQYF.

The rearrangement joins TRBV24-1 to TRBJ2-3, with D perhaps matching TRBD2 (5 bases). The CDR3 is 13 residues long. Per the germline V gene, CDR1 is KGHDR and CDR2 is SFDVKD. The germline V and J ends were trimmed by 7 bases and 2 bases, with 9 bases remaining between them. The CDR3 loop is CATSKDFTDTQYF. Written as DNA, the CDR3 is TGTGCCACCAGCAAGGACTTCACAGATACGCAGTATTTT.

The chain couples TRBV18 to TRBJ2-5; tentative D call: TRBD2 (5 bases). Germline V lookup: CDR1 KGHSH, CDR2 LQKENI. Between the trimmed V and J ends, which lost 3 bases and 4 bases, there was a span of 12 bases. The CDR3 is 14 amino acids. The chain's CDR3 is CASSPPGDAETQYF. CDR3 DNA sequence: TGTGCCAGCTCACCCCCCGGGGATGCAGAGACCCAGTACTTC.

The chain joins TRBV7-6 to TRBJ2-5, with 16 bases aligning to TRBD2. CDR1 is SGHVS, CDR2 FNYEAQ, per germline. The CDR3 contains 20 residues. After removal of 2 bases from V and 0 bases from J, the junction contained 9 bases not matched to a gene. The CDR3 DNA follows: TGTGCCAGCAGCTTACCCACCGGGACTAGCGGGGGGGCCAACCAAGAGACCCAGTACTTC. Its translation: CASSLPTGTSGGANQETQYF.

This rearrangement joins TRBV19 to TRBJ1-1; possibly TRBD1 for D (6 bases). Trimming took off 3 bases at V and 4 bases at J, with 12 bases between the two ends. Looked up from germline, CDR1 is LNHDA and CDR2 is SQIVND (reference sequence). This CDR3 has 14 residues. This chain's CDR3 is CASSIIRGTTEAFF. CDR3 in DNA: TGTGCCAGTAGTATTATAAGGGGGACCACTGAAGCTTTCTTT.

The V gene is TRBV6-2 or TRBV6-3, the J gene TRBJ1-5, with D unresolved. This CDR3 contains 15 residues. Germline V gives CDR1 MNHEY, CDR2 SVGEGT. V lost 0 bases, J lost 3 bases, and 9 bases lay in between. CDR3 loop: CASSYSGRNNQPQHF. Here the CDR3 DNA reads TGTGCCAGCAGTTACTCGGGGAGAAACAATCAGCCCCAGCATTTT.

The chain joins TRBV5-1 to TRBJ2-6, with D maybe TRBD2 (7 bases). Per the germline V gene, CDR1 is SGHRS and CDR2 is YFSETQ. The ends were cut back, 6 bases at V and 4 bases at J, with 14 bases in the middle. The CDR3 spans 15 residues. CDR3 coding DNA: TGCGCCAGCATGGGGGGGCCTTCCGGGGCCAACGTCCTGACTTTC. It is translated as CASMGGPSGANVLTF.

This clone was seen a few times. This sequence joins TRBV7-3 and TRBJ1-4; D gene unclear. From germline, CDR1 is SGHTA and CDR2 FQGTGA. V was pared by 2 bases and J by 4 bases, with 8 bases between. This CDR3 spans 14 amino acids. The CDR3 sequence: CASSLHPSNEKLFF. DNA for the CDR3: TGTGCCAGCAGCTTACATCCCAGTAATGAAAAACTGTTTTTT.

J is TRBJ2-5 and V is TRBV6-1; 13 nucleotides agree with TRBD2. The CDR3 covers 15 residues. In germline, CDR1 is MNHNS, CDR2 SASEGT. V lost 6 bases to trimming and J lost 4 bases; unmatched junction nucleotides: 5. The CDR3 spells CASRLLAGGRETQYF. As DNA, the CDR3 is TGTGCCAGCAGACTACTAGCGGGGGGGCGAGAGACCCAGTACTTC.

CDR3: CASMGPSLPNYGYTF. DNA of the CDR3: TGTGCCAGCATGGGGCCGAGCCTACCTAACTATGGCTACACCTTC. The chain carries TRBV28 and TRBJ1-2, with TRBD1 as a possible D gene (5 bases). Germline V gives CDR1 MDHEN, CDR2 SYDVKM. The CDR3 loop spans 15 amino acids. Trimming shortened V by 7 bases and J by 0 bases, and 15 bases separated the two germline ends.